Sequencing of this TCR beta chain was carried out in a study of shared clonotypes between healthy human individuals. Only in-frame clones appear in the TCRdb table, and some are missing; sequencing was by immunoSEQ multiplex PCR. The data contain 470,000 or so clones, approximately 84% of them singletons. The TCR sequence derives from a woman aged 40 to 49 in good health. Some clones in this sample may be carry-over from other donors' samples. Sequencing input: PBMCs.

CDR3 sequence: CASSHYVTGLGRSYEQYF. CDR3 coding DNA: TGTGCCAGCAGCCACTACGTGACAGGACTTGGTCGCTCCTACGAGCAGTACTTC. The chain combines TRBV5-6 with TRBJ2-7; the D gene is possibly TRBD1 (6 bases). The V end was cut by 4 bases, the J end by 0 bases, with 23 bases between. CDR3 length: 18 residues. Germline CDR1 is SGHDT and CDR2 is YYEEEE.